The 12 T cell receptor beta chains reported below all come from one sample, sequenced in a study of blood T cell repertoires in COVID-19 (dated by TCRdb to the early 2020s). The library was generated by the immunoSEQ multiplex PCR assay. As stored in TCRdb, this immuneACCESS dataset retains in-frame rearrangements with V and J assigned. A fraction of the clones does not appear; measured against another copy, unresolved V genes explain less than half of the discrepancy, and the remainder lacks a known reason. The sample table holds roughly 27,000 clones, of which 90% were seen once. The top ten constitute over 1.5% of the sample. The sample taken for sequencing was peripheral blood. These receptors all come from an older woman with active COVID-19.

The V and J genes are TRBV9 and TRBJ2-1; a weak D match, TRBD1 (5 bases). In germline, CDR1 is SGDLS, CDR2 YYNGEE. The CDR3 is made up of 15 amino acids. V lost 0 bases and J lost 4, with 11 bases in between. CDR3 nucleotide sequence: TGTGCCAGCAGCGTAGGATGGGGCAGGTACAATGAGCAGTTCTTC. Translation: CASSVGWGRYNEQFF.

The chain's CDR3 is CASSLPLGTGLEEQYF. The CDR3, as DNA: TGTGCCAGCAGCCTCCCTCTCGGGACAGGACTGGAAGAGCAGTACTTC. This chain joins TRBV5-4 and TRBJ2-7; TRBD1 matches 8 bases. The junction had 16 bases not matched to a gene; V was cut back by 4 bases and J by 7 bases. The germline gives CDR1 SGHNT, CDR2 YYREEE (reference sequence). There are 16 residues in the CDR3.

CDR3 coding DNA: TGTGCCAGCAGCTTAGGGCTAGCCGGGGAGCAGTTCTTC. It encodes CASSLGLAGEQFF. The J gene is TRBJ2-1, the V gene TRBV11-3; weak D call: TRBD2 (5 bases). Germline assignment: CDR1 SGHNT and CDR2 YENEEA. V was shortened by 1 base and J by 10 bases, with 11 bases between the two germline ends. This CDR3 is built from 13 residues.

This chain connects TRBV5-1 to TRBJ2-2; D is unclear. Germline V CDR1 and CDR2: SGHRS, YFSETQ. The CDR3 consists of 15 residues. V was shortened by 0 bases and J by 0 bases, with 6 bases between the two germline ends. This chain's CDR3 is CASSLGSANTGELFF. The CDR3 DNA sequence: TGCGCCAGCAGCTTGGGATCAGCGAACACCGGGGAGCTGTTTTTT.

This clone was seen once. The chain uses TRBV4-1 and TRBJ2-7, with TRBD2 identical over 8 bases. The CDR3 spans 17 residues. J lost 4 bases, V lost 0 bases, and 11 bases had no gene match. In germline, CDR1 is MGHRA, CDR2 YSYEKL. CDR3 sequence: CASSQDVSRLAPYEQYF. The CDR3 region has the DNA TGCGCCAGCAGCCAAGATGTCTCGAGACTAGCGCCTTACGAGCAGTACTTC.

The J gene is TRBJ2-7, the V gene TRBV6-6, with 7 bases that match TRBD1. The CDR3 consists of 14 residues. Germline V lookup: CDR1 MNHNY, CDR2 SVGAGI (reference sequence). V lost 3 bases to trimming and J lost 6 bases; unmatched junction nucleotides: 8. The chain's CDR3 is CASSYSLRGSEQYF. The DNA of the CDR3 is TGTGCCAGCAGTTATTCCCTCAGGGGGTCCGAGCAGTACTTC.

This clone has just one count. The chain carries TRBV15 and TRBJ1-4; D remains ambiguous. Germline CDR1 reads LNHNV; CDR2 reads YYDKDF (reference sequence). V lost 7 bases and J lost 5, with 17 bases in between. The CDR3 is 15 amino acids. Written as DNA, the CDR3 is TGTGCCACCACCCGGAGGAGGCTGGGGAATGAAAAACTGTTTTTT. Translation: CATTRRRLGNEKLFF.

This clone was seen only a few times. DNA of the CDR3: TGCACCACCCAGAAGCCCCAGCATTTT. It specifies CTTQKPQHF. The J gene is TRBJ1-5, the V gene TRBV20-1; D not certain. CDR1 and CDR2 (germline): DFQATT, SNEGSKA (reference sequence). This CDR3 contains 9 residues.

The chain uses TRBV9 and TRBJ2-1; TRBD2 aligns across 11 bases. Looked up from germline, CDR1 is SGDLS and CDR2 is YYNGEE. J was trimmed by 5 bases and V by 4 bases; bases with no gene match: 8. The CDR3 spans 16 residues. In DNA, the CDR3 is TGTGCCAGCAGCCCACCCGGGACTAGCGGAAACAATGAGCAGTTCTTC. This translates into CASSPPGTSGNNEQFF.

This chain connects TRBV7-2 to TRBJ1-2; D is unresolved. V lost 4 bases, J lost 4 bases, and 13 bases lay in between. This CDR3 spans 14 amino acids. The germline gives CDR1 SGHTA, CDR2 FQGNSA. CDR3 nucleotide sequence: TGTGCCAGCAGCTCAGGACCGGGAGTCTATGGCTACACCTTC. This encodes CASSSGPGVYGYTF.

This chain uses TRBV18 with TRBJ2-7, with TRBD1 identical over 9 bases. Germline trimming cut 4 bases from V and 3 bases from J; bases unmatched to any gene: 10. The germline V gene encodes CDR1 KGHSH and CDR2 LQKENI. The CDR3 runs 16 residues. The CDR3 DNA reads as TGTGCCAGCTCACTGCGACCGGGACAGGGAGTCTACGAGCAGTACTTC. Its translation: CASSLRPGQGVYEQYF. Full variable domain (rest looked up from reference TRBV18 and TRBJ2-7): NAGVMQNPRHLVRRRGQEARLRCSPMKGHSHVYWYRQLPEEGLKFMVYLQKENIIDESGMPKERFSAEFPKEGPSILRIQQVVRGDSAAYFCASSLRPGQGVYEQYFGPGTRLTVT.

The rearrangement joins TRBV28 to TRBJ1-1; no reliable D call. In germline, CDR1 is MDHEN, CDR2 SYDVKM. V dropped 5 bases and J dropped 0 bases, with 13 bases sitting between them. This CDR3 contains 15 residues. DNA for the CDR3: TGTGCCAGCAGTCCCACGCGTATTTTGAACACTGAAGCTTTCTTT. Translating gives CASSPTRILNTEAFF.